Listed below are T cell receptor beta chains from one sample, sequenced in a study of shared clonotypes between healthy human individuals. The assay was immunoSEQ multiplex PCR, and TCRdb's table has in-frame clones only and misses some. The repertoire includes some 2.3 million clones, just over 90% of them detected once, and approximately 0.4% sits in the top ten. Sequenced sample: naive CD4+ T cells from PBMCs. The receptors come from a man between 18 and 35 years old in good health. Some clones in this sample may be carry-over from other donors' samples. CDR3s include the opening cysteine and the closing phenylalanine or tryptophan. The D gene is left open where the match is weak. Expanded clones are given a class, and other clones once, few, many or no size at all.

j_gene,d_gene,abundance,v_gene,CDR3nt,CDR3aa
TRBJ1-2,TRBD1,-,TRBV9,TGTGCCAGCAGCGTAGACAGGGGGCGCCCCGGGGGCTACACCTTC,CASSVDRGRPGGYTF
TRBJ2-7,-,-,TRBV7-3,TGTGCCAGCAGCCTAAGTTTGTGGGGCGAGCAGTACTTC,CASSLSLWGEQYF
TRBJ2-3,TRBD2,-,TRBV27,TGTGCCAGCAGCTTCGGCACACCGGGACTAGCGGGGGGAAGGGGCACAGATACGCAGTATTTT,CASSFGTPGLAGGRGTDTQYF
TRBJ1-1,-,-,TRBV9,TGTGCCACTACCGCAGGGTTGGTGGGTACTGAAGCTTTCTTT,CATTAGLVGTEAFF
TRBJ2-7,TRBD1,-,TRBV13,TGTGCCAGCAGCTTTTACTCCGGGACAGGATGGTTCTACGAGCAGTACTTC,CASSFYSGTGWFYEQYF
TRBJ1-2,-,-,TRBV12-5,TGTGCTAGTGGTTTGGCCGGGGGGGGCTACACCTTC,CASGLAGGGYTF
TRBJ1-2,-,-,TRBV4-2,TGTGCCAGCAGCCAAGAGAACAGGGTTTACTATGGCTACACCTTC,CASSQENRVYYGYTF
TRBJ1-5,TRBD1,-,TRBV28,TGTGCCAGCCGCGGGACAGGGAATAATCAGCCCCAGCATTTT,CASRGTGNNQPQHF
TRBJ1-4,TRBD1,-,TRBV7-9,TGTGCCAGCAGCAGCGACAGGGCAACTAATGAAAAACTGTTTTTT,CASSSDRATNEKLFF
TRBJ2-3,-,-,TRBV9,TGTGCCAGCAGCCCCTCGGGGGGCGGGAGCCCAGATACGCAGTATTTT,CASSPSGGGSPDTQYF
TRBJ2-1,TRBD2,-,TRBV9,TGTGCCAGCAGCGCGGTGCTAGCGGAGACCAATGAGCAGTTCTTC,CASSAVLAETNEQFF
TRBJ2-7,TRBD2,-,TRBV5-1,TGCGCCAGCAGCTTAGCGGGAGCACACTACGAGCAGTACTTC,CASSLAGAHYEQYF
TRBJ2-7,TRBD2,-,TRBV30,TGTGCCTCCTCAGTTGGGACTAGGGAAGGACGGCAGTACTTC,CASSVGTREGRQYF
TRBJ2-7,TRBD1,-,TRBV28,TGTGCCAGCACCCGGGGAGGGACAGGGGGGCTAGAGCAGTACTTC,CASTRGGTGGLEQYF
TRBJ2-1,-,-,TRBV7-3,TGTGCCAGCAGCTTAAGTGGGACGAAGCAGTTCTTC,CASSLSGTKQFF
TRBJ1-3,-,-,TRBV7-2,TGTGCCAGCGGACTTGGACACGGACCTGGAAACACCATATATTTT,CASGLGHGPGNTIYF
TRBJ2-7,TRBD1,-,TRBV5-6,TGTGCCAGCAGCCTTACAGGGGGCGAGCAGTACTTC,CASSLTGGEQYF
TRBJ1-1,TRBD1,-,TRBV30,TGTGCCTTACAGGGGAATGAGTTCGTTAGCGACACTGAAGCTTTCTTT,CALQGNEFVSDTEAFF
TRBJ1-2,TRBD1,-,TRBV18,TGTGCCAGCGCAACCCTTCAGACAGGGGCAGGCGAAGGCTACACCTTC,CASATLQTGAGEGYTF
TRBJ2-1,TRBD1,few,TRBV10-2,TGCGCCAGCCAAGGACAGGGGACGGGGCAGTTCTTC,CASQGQGTGQFF
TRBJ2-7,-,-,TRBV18,TGTGCCAGCTCACTCGTCACAGGTCTCTCCTACGAGCAGTACTTC,CASSLVTGLSYEQYF
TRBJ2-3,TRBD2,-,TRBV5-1,TGCGCCAGCAGCTTGCCACTAGCGGAGAGCACAGATACGCAGTATTTT,CASSLPLAESTDTQYF
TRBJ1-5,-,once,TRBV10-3,TGTGCCGCGGCAGGGAACATGGGTTACGAGCCCCAGCATTTT,CAAAGNMGYEPQHF
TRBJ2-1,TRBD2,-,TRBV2,TGTGCCAGCAGTGAAGGGGGGGTAGCGGGAGCCCACAAGCAGTTCTTC,CASSEGGVAGAHKQFF
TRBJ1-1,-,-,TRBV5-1,TGCGCCAGCAGCTTAGCCCCCGACACGAGGAACACTGAAGCTTTCTTT,CASSLAPDTRNTEAFF
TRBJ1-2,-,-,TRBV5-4,TGTGCCAGCAGCGGAGCAGGGAGGAACACCTTC,CASSGAGRNTF
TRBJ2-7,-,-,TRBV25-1,TGTGCCAGCAGTGAACACAGCTACGGCGCCTACGAGCAGTACTTC,CASSEHSYGAYEQYF
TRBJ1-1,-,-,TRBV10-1,TGCGCCAGCAGTGAAGGGGGATTGAACACTGAAGCTTTCTTT,CASSEGGLNTEAFF
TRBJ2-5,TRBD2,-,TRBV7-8,TGTGCCAGCAGCTCGTCCCTGGTAACTAGCGGAGCACAAGAGACCCAGTACTTC,CASSSSLVTSGAQETQYF
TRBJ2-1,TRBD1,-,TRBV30,TGTGCCTGCCAAGACAGGGGGCGTCCCTACAATGAGCAGTTCTTC,CACQDRGRPYNEQFF
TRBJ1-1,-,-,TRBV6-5,TGTGCCAGCAGTTACCAGGAGGGGGTCGCTGAAGCTTTCTTT,CASSYQEGVAEAFF
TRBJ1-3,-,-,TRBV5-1,TGCGCCAGCAGCTTGGCCATCCAGGGCTCTGGAAACACCATATATTTT,CASSLAIQGSGNTIYF
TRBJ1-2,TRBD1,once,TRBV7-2,TGTGCCAGCAGCAATCACAGGGGGTCATATGGCTACACCTTC,CASSNHRGSYGYTF
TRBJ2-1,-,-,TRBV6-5,TGTGCCAGCAGTTCGCTTGTTGGCGAGCAGTTCTTC,CASSSLVGEQFF
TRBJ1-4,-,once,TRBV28,TGTGCCAGCAGTTTATCCGGGGCTTCGAATGAAAAACTGTTTTTT,CASSLSGASNEKLFF
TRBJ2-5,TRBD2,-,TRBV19,TGTGCCAGTAGTGGGCTAGCGGGTGGACCCCAAGAGACCCAGTACTTC,CASSGLAGGPQETQYF
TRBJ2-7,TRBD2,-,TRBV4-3,TGCGCCAGCAGCCAAGATATCGTCCGTGCGACTAGCGGACGGAGCTCCTACGAGCAGTACTTC,CASSQDIVRATSGRSSYEQYF
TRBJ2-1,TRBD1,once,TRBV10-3,TGTGCCATCAGTGTCTCGACAGGGACCTACAATGAGCAGTTCTTC,CAISVSTGTYNEQFF
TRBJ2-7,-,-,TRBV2,TGTGCCAGCAGGGCAGGCCAAAACTCCTACGAGCAGTACTTC,CASRAGQNSYEQYF
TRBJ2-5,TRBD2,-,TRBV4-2,TGTGCCAGCAGCCCTCCTGTGGCTAGCGGGAGGGCTGAGACCCAGTACTTC,CASSPPVASGRAETQYF
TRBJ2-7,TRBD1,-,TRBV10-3,TGTGCCATCTTAGGACAGGGGCGCCCAACCTACGAGCAGTACTTC,CAILGQGRPTYEQYF
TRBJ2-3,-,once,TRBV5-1,TGCGCCAGCAGCCCCACCGGGGGTAGCACAGATACGCAGTATTTT,CASSPTGGSTDTQYF
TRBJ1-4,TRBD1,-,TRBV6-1,TGTGCCAGCAGGGGGGGGGACAGGTTAATTGAAAAACTGTTTTTT,CASRGGDRLIEKLFF
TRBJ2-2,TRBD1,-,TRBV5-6,TGTGCCAGCAGCTTGCTCGGGACAGGGCCCGGGGAGCTGTTTTTT,CASSLLGTGPGELFF
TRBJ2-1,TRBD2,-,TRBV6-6,TGTGCCAGCAAGGCGGGGGGGGTCGATGAGCAGTTCTTC,CASKAGGVDEQFF
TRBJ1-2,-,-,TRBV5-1,TGCGCCAGCAGCTTGGCTACGGGGACCGGCTACACCTTC,CASSLATGTGYTF
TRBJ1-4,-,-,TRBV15,TGTGCCACCAGCAGAGGCCCTGAAAAACTGTTTTTT,CATSRGPEKLFF
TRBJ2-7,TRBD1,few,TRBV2,TGTGCCAGCAGTGGACAGGGGATTGGCTACGAGCAGTACTTC,CASSGQGIGYEQYF
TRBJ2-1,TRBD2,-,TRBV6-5,TGTGCCAGCAGTTGGACTAGCGGGGGCTACAATGAGCAGTTCTTC,CASSWTSGGYNEQFF
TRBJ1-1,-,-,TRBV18,TGTGCCAGCTCACCTCCGACAAGGACTAACACTGAAGCTTTCTTT,CASSPPTRTNTEAFF
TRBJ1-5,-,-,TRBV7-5,TGTGCCAGAAGCTTAGTAGGGCCGCCCTATCAGCCCCAGCATTTT,CARSLVGPPYQPQHF
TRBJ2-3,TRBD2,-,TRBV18,TGTGCCGGAGCGGGAGCGAGCACAGATACGCAGTATTTT,CAGAGASTDTQYF
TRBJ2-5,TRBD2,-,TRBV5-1,TGCGCCAGCAGGTGGCTAGCGGGCCAAGAGACCCAGTACTTC,CASRWLAGQETQYF
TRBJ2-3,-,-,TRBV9,TGTGCCAGCAGCGTAGGAGGGTCTCTGAATACGCAGTATTTT,CASSVGGSLNTQYF
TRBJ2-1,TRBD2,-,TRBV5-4,TGTGCCAGCAGCTTGGTGGCTAGCGGATACAATGAGCAGTTCTTC,CASSLVASGYNEQFF
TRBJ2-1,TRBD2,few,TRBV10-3,TGTGCCATCAGAGGACTAGCGGGGAATGAGCAGTTCTTC,CAIRGLAGNEQFF
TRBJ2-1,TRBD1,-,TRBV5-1,TGCGCCAGCAGCTTGGGGACAGGGGTCCACAATGAGCAGTTCTTC,CASSLGTGVHNEQFF
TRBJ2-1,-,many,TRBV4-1,TGCGCCAGCAGCCAAGGAGGACAGCACAATGAGCAGTTCTTC,CASSQGGQHNEQFF
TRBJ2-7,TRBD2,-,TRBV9,TGTGCCAGCAGCCCCCGGACTAGCGGAGCTTACGAGCAGTACTTC,CASSPRTSGAYEQYF